These 27 T cell receptor beta chains came from one sample sequenced in a study of control samples from healthy donors and cancer patients. Libraries were prepared by immunoSEQ multiplex PCR; TCRdb keeps only in-frame clonotypes and omits some of them. The sample includes 85,000 to 90,000 clones, approximately 81% of them seen just once. The sequenced material came from blood. These receptors all come from a woman aged 40-49 years in good health.

The chain is built from TRBV7-9 and TRBJ2-7; D perhaps matches TRBD2 (5 bases). V was cut by 8 bases and J by 5 bases, with 16 bases left in between. The germline V gene encodes CDR1 SEHNR and CDR2 FQNEAQ (reference sequence). The CDR3 contains 13 residues. The CDR3 is CASVTGGGNEQYF. CDR3 nucleotide sequence: TGTGCCAGCGTTACCGGAGGAGGAAACGAGCAGTACTTC.

As for this clone: The same CDR3 can be traced to other DNA sequences in this sample. The chain combines TRBV11-2 with TRBJ2-3; tentative D call: TRBD1 (5 bases). The CDR3 is 12 amino acids. Looked up from germline, CDR1 is SGHAT and CDR2 is FQNNGV. With 5 bases removed from V and 6 bases from J, the gap between germline ends came to 9 bases. DNA of the CDR3: TGTGCCAGCAGCCTATCAGGGGATACGCAGTATTTT. Translation: CASSLSGDTQYF.

The chain couples TRBV6-5 to TRBJ2-3, with unresolved D. Per germline, CDR1 MNHEY and CDR2 SVGAGI. The V gene lost 6 bases and the J gene lost 0 bases, with 7 bases spanning the gap. The CDR3 loop spans 13 amino acids. The CDR3 loop is CASRRTSTDTQYF. CDR3 sequence (DNA): TGTGCCAGCAGGAGGACGAGCACAGATACGCAGTATTTT.

The gene calls are TRBV7-9 and TRBJ1-6; 10 bases are shared with TRBD1. Per germline, CDR1 SEHNR and CDR2 FQNEAQ (reference sequence). The CDR3 extends over 16 amino acids. V shed 3 bases, J shed 10 bases, and the junction held 9 bases outside the gene matches. Here the CDR3 DNA reads TGTGCCAGCAGCTTGGGACAGGGGCTAGTTCAATCACCCCTCCACTTT. Protein product: CASSLGQGLVQSPLHF.

The gene calls are TRBV7-9 and TRBJ1-3; weak D call: TRBD1 (5 bases). Germline V gives CDR1 SEHNR, CDR2 FQNEAQ (reference sequence). The CDR3 loop spans 13 amino acids. Trimming removed 5 bases at V and 4 bases at J, with 9 bases between. The CDR3 DNA follows: TGTGCCAGCAGCGCGGGGCTCGGAAACACCATATATTTT. Translated, it gives CASSAGLGNTIYF.

The CDR3 sequence: CASGLVLGTGSSYEQYF. CDR3 sequence (DNA): TGTGCTAGTGGTTTGGTACTCGGGACAGGGTCGTCCTACGAGCAGTACTTC. This chain links TRBV12-5 with TRBJ2-7, with TRBD1 matching over 9 bases. There are 17 residues in the CDR3. The V gene end was trimmed by 0 bases and the J gene end by 1 base; junction bases not matched to a gene: 7. Germline values: CDR1 LGHNT, CDR2 FRNRAP.

The chain recombines TRBV24-1 with TRBJ2-1, with 8 bases aligning to TRBD1. The length of the CDR3 is 15 residues. Trimming took 2 bases from V and 9 from J; bases not matched to a gene: 8. Germline loops: CDR1 KGHDR, CDR2 SFDVKD. CDR3 in amino acids: CATSDSGTGASEQFF. DNA of the CDR3: TGTGCCACCAGTGATTCGGGGACAGGAGCCTCTGAGCAGTTCTTC.

The rearrangement joins TRBV19 to TRBJ2-1, with D perhaps matching TRBD2 (7 bases). V gave up 5 bases and J gave up 16 bases, with 15 bases separating them. The germline gives CDR1 LNHDA, CDR2 SQIVND (reference sequence). This CDR3 contains 11 residues. CDR3 in amino acids: CASSGGGAGFF. The CDR3, as DNA: TGTGCCAGTAGTGGTGGGGGGGCTGGTTTCTTC.

V and J are TRBV4-1 and TRBJ2-3, with a weak D call TRBD2 (5 bases). Germline V CDR1 and CDR2: MGHRA, YSYEKL. Trimming stripped 4 bases from V and 4 bases from J, with 15 bases between. The CDR3 is made up of 15 amino acids. The CDR3 spells CASSPQWENADTQYF. In DNA form, the CDR3 reads TGCGCCAGCAGCCCACAGTGGGAGAACGCAGATACGCAGTATTTT.

The chain recombines TRBV15 with TRBJ2-7; maybe TRBD2 (6 bases). The CDR3 runs to 13 residues. Per germline, CDR1 LNHNV and CDR2 YYDKDF (reference sequence). V was pared by 3 bases and J by 5 bases, with 11 bases between. This CDR3 reads CATSRGPGDEQYF. The DNA for the CDR3 is TGTGCCACCAGCAGGGGCCCGGGGGACGAGCAGTACTTC. The variable domain in full, completed from reference TRBV15 and TRBJ2-7, reads DAMVIQNPRYQVTQFGKPVTLSCSQTLNHNVMYWYQQKSSQAPKLLFHYYDKDFNNEADTPDNFQSRRPNTSFCFLDIRSPGLGDTAMYLCATSRGPGDEQYFGPGTRLTVT.

The chain recombines TRBV19 with TRBJ1-6; 11 bases map to TRBD1. V shed 9 bases, J shed 6 bases, and the junction held 10 bases outside the gene matches. The CDR3 is made up of 16 amino acids. CDR1 LNHDA and CDR2 SQIVND come from the germline V gene (reference sequence). CDR3 nucleotide sequence: TGTGCCAGCCGTGCTCGAGGGACAGGGGGTAATTCACCCCTCCACTTT. Its protein is CASRARGTGGNSPLHF.

This chain links TRBV6-5 with TRBJ2-7; unclear D gene. This CDR3 spans 11 amino acids. Germline V lookup: CDR1 MNHEY, CDR2 SVGAGI. V shed 2 bases and J shed 6 bases, with 5 bases lying between them. The chain's CDR3 is CASSYGSEQYF. CDR3 sequence (DNA): TGTGCCAGCAGTTACGGAAGCGAGCAGTACTTC.

V is TRBV18 and J is TRBJ1-2; 8 bases are shared with TRBD1. Per the germline V gene, CDR1 is KGHSH and CDR2 is LQKENI. CDR3 length: 14 amino acids. With 6 bases clipped from V and 1 base from J, the junction kept 4 bases outside the gene matches. The CDR3 region is CASSRDRSNYGYTF. CDR3 DNA sequence: TGTGCCAGCTCCCGGGACAGGAGTAACTATGGCTACACCTTC.

The chain employs TRBV6-1 and TRBJ2-7; 7 bases match TRBD1. The V segment lost 3 bases and the J segment 0 bases; nucleotides outside the gene matches: 5. Germline V CDR1 and CDR2: MNHNS, SASEGT. This CDR3 comprises 15 residues. The CDR3 here is CASSDPSGGSYEQYF. The CDR3 DNA reads as TGTGCCAGCAGTGATCCCTCAGGGGGCTCCTACGAGCAGTACTTC.

The V and J genes are TRBV13 and TRBJ2-7; 8 nucleotides match TRBD2. The V and J ends lost 3 bases and 2 bases, in that order; junction bases with no gene match: 6. The CDR3 extends over 15 amino acids. Germline V lookup: CDR1 PRHDT, CDR2 FYEKMQ (reference sequence). CDR3 amino acids: CASSFRSGGTYEQYF. Here the CDR3 DNA reads TGTGCCAGCAGCTTCCGAAGCGGGGGTACCTACGAGCAGTACTTC.

In nucleotides, the CDR3 is TGTGCCAGCAGCCCCACGACAGCGGGGGGCACAGATACGCAGTATTTT. As protein: CASSPTTAGGTDTQYF. V is TRBV3-1 (or the pseudogene TRBV3-2) and J is TRBJ2-3, with 8 bases identical to TRBD2. The trim removed 4 bases at V and 1 base at J, leaving 7 bases unmatched. There are 16 residues in the CDR3. CDR1 is LGHDT and CDR2 is YNNKEL in the germline V gene (reference sequence).

The genes are TRBV6-4 and TRBJ2-1; 8 positions match TRBD2. CDR3 length: 15 amino acids. V lost 0 bases and J lost 7; bases outside the gene matches: 5. Per germline, CDR1 MRHNA and CDR2 SNTAGT. CDR3 bases: TGTGCCAGCAGTGACTCGGCGGGGGGCAAGAATGAGCAGTTCTTC. Its translation is CASSDSAGGKNEQFF.

This chain connects TRBV6-5 to TRBJ2-7, with 11 positions matching TRBD2. Germline V CDR1 and CDR2: MNHEY, SVGAGI. Unmatched junction bases numbered 7, after V lost 6 bases and J lost 3 bases. The CDR3 totals 15 residues. In DNA form, the CDR3 reads TGTGCCAGCAGCCCACTAGGGACTAGCGGCTACGAGCAGTACTTC. Its translation: CASSPLGTSGYEQYF.

V and J are TRBV6-5 and TRBJ2-7, with TRBD1 as a possible D gene (5 bases). The germline gives CDR1 MNHEY, CDR2 SVGAGI. The length of the CDR3 is 16 residues. Trimming left V 0 bases short and J 2 bases short, with 14 bases between. CDR3: CASSYSYPGPTYEQYF. In nucleotides, the CDR3 is TGTGCCAGCAGTTACTCGTATCCAGGGCCCACCTACGAGCAGTACTTC.

This clone was counted between two and nine times. The V call is TRBV4-3, the J call TRBJ1-2; no definite D call. This CDR3 spans 14 amino acids. Germline CDR1 LGHNA, CDR2 YSLEER. The V end was cut by 0 bases, the J end by 4 bases, with 9 bases between. CDR3 coding DNA: TGCGCCAGCAGCCAAGATTGGGAGCCCTATGGCTACACCTTC. This sequence encodes CASSQDWEPYGYTF.

This sequence joins TRBV6-5 and TRBJ1-3; D is unresolved. Deletions cut 0 bases from V and 7 bases from J, with 13 bases between. Germline V gives CDR1 MNHEY, CDR2 SVGAGI. The CDR3 is made up of 15 amino acids. CDR3 sequence: CASSYSGRPGNTIYF. CDR3 bases: TGTGCCAGCAGTTACTCGGGCAGGCCGGGGAACACCATATATTTT.

In this sample, this clone turned up a few times. This chain's CDR3 is CASSFGDSYNEQFF. The CDR3 DNA follows: TGCGCCAGCAGCTTCGGGGACTCCTACAATGAGCAGTTCTTC. The chain uses TRBV5-1 and TRBJ2-1; perhaps TRBD2 as D (5 bases). V lost 2 bases to trimming and J lost 0 bases, with 6 bases between them. CDR3 length: 14 residues. From germline, CDR1 is SGHRS and CDR2 YFSETQ. Full variable domain (missing parts from reference TRBV5-1 and TRBJ2-1): KAGVTQTPRYLIKTRGQQVTLSCSPISGHRSVSWYQQTPGQGLQFLFEYFSETQRNKGNFPGRFSGRQFSNSRSEMNVSTLELGDSALYLCASSFGDSYNEQFFGPGTRLTVL.

J is TRBJ1-3 and V is TRBV7-9, with 9 nucleotides matching TRBD1. The CDR3 has 15 residues. Germline V gene lookup returns CDR1 SEHNR and CDR2 FQNEAQ (reference sequence). V shed 4 bases, J shed 3 bases, and the junction held 4 bases outside the gene matches. The CDR3 loop is CASSSTGGRGNTIYF. DNA of the CDR3: TGTGCCAGCAGCTCCACAGGGGGCCGTGGAAACACCATATATTTT.

The chain has TRBV29-1 and TRBJ1-6; D is uncertain. In germline, CDR1 is SQVTM, CDR2 ANQGSEA. V shed 7 bases and J shed 6 bases, with 13 bases lying between them. The CDR3 has 13 amino acids. CDR3 amino acids: CSARDGVNSPLHF. CDR3 bases: TGCAGCGCTAGAGATGGAGTTAATTCACCCCTCCACTTT.

V usage is TRBV27 and J usage is TRBJ1-5; TRBD1 aligns across 8 bases. Unmatched junction bases numbered 23, after V lost 10 bases and J lost 0 bases. The CDR3 loop spans 20 amino acids. CDR1 is MNHEY and CDR2 is SMNVEV in the germline V gene (reference sequence). The CDR3 region is CATQGRGPPISTNSNQPQHF. The CDR3 DNA reads TGTGCCACCCAAGGCAGGGGGCCCCCAATATCCACGAATAGCAATCAGCCCCAGCATTTT.

The chain carries TRBV2 and TRBJ2-7; the D is unclear. Deletions cut 9 bases from V and 1 base from J, with 7 bases between. Germline CDR1 is SNHLY and CDR2 is FYNNEI. The CDR3 is 11 amino acids. The CDR3 sequence is CASDDSYEQYF. For the CDR3, the DNA is TGTGCCAGTGACGATTCCTACGAGCAGTACTTC. Supplemented by reference TRBV2 and TRBJ2-7, the full variable domain reads EPEVTQTPSHQVTQMGQEVILRCVPISNHLYFYWYRQILGQKVEFLVSFYNNEISEKSEIFDDQFSVERPDGSNFTLKIRSTKLEDSAMYFCASDDSYEQYFGPGTRLTVT.

The V gene is TRBV12-3 or TRBV12-4, the J gene TRBJ1-1; the D is unclear. V lost 4 bases and J lost 2, with 8 bases in between. The CDR3 loop spans 13 amino acids. The CDR3 DNA sequence: TGTGCCAGCAGTTACGACGGAAACACTGAAGCTTTCTTT. It codes for CASSYDGNTEAFF.